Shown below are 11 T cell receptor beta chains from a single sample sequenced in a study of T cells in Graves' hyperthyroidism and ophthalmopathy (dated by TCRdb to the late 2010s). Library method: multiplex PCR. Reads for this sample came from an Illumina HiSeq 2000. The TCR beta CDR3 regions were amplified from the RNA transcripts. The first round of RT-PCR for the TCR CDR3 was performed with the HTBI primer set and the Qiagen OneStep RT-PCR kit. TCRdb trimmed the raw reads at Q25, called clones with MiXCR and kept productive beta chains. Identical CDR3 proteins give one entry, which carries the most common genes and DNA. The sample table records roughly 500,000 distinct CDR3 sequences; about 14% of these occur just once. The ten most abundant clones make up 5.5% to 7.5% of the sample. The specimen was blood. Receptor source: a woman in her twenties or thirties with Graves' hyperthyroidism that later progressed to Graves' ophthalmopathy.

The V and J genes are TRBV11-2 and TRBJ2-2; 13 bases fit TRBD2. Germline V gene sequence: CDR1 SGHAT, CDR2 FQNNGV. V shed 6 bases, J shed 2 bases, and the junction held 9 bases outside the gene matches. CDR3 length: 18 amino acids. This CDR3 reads CASRRTSGGDINTGELFF. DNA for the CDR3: TGTGCCAGCAGGCGGACTAGCGGGGGCGATATAAACACCGGGGAGCTGTTTTTT.

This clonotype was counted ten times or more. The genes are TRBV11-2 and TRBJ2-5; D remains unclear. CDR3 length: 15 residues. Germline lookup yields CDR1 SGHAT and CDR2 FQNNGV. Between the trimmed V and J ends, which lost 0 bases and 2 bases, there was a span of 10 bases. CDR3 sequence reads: CASSLDLEVQETQYF. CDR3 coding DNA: TGTGCCAGCAGCTTAGATCTAGAGGTACAAGAGACCCAGTACTTC.

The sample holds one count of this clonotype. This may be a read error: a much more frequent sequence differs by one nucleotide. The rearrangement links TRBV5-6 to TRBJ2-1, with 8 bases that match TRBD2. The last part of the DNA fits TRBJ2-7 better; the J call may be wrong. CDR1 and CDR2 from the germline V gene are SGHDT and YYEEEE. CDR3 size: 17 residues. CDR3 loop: CASSLDRTSRHYNEQYF. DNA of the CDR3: TGTGCCAGCAGCTTGGATCGGACTAGCCGCCATTACAATGAGCAGTACTTC.

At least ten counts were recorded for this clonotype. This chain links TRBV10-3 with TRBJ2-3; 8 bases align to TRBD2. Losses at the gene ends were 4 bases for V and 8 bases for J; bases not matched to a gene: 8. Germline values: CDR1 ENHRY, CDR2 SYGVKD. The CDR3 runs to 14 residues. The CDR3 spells CAISVSGTDGTQYF. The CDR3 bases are TGTGCCATCAGTGTTAGCGGGACGGACGGTACGCAGTATTTT.

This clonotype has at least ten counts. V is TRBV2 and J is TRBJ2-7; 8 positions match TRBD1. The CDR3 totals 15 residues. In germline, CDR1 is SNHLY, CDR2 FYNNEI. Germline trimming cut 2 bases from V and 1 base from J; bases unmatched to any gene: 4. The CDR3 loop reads CASSERRQGSYEQYF. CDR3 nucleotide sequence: TGTGCCAGCAGTGAACGGCGACAGGGGTCCTACGAGCAGTACTTC.

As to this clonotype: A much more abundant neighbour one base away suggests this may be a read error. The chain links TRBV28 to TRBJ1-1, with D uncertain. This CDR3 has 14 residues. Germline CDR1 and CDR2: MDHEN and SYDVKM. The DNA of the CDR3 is TGTGCCAGCAGGCCCAAACCCCTTTACACTGGAGCTTTCTTT. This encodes CASRPKPLYTGAFF.

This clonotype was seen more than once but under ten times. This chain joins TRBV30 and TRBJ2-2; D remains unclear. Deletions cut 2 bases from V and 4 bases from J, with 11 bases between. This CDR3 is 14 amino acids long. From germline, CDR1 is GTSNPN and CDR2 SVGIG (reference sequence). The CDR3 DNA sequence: TGTGCCTGGAGTATCACCCACTTCACCGGGGAGCTGTTTTTT. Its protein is CAWSITHFTGELFF.

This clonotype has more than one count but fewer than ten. CDR3 protein: CASSHPSGTSGGSSYNEQFF. CDR3 nucleotide sequence: TGTGCCAGCAGCCACCCCTCCGGGACTAGCGGGGGGAGCTCCTACAATGAGCAGTTCTTC. The gene calls are TRBV3-1 and TRBJ2-1; 15 bases fit TRBD2. This CDR3 has 20 residues. CDR1 is LGHDT, CDR2 YNNKEL, per germline (reference sequence). The junction had 9 bases not matched to a gene; V was cut back by 3 bases and J by 0 bases.

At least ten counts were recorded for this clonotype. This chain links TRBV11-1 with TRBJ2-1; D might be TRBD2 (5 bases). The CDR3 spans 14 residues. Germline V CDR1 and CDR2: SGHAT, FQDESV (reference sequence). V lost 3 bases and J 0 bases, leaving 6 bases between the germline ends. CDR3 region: CASSFTSSYNEQFF. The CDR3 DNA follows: TGTGCCAGCAGCTTCACTAGCTCCTACAATGAGCAGTTCTTC.

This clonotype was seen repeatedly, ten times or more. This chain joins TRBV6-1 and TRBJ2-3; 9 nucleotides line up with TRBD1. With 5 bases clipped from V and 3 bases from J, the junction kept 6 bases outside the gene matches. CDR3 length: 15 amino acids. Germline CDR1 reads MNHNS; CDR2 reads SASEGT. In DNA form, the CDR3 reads TGTGCCAGCAGTCCTACAGGGGGCTCGACAGATACGCAGTATTTT. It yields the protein CASSPTGGSTDTQYF.

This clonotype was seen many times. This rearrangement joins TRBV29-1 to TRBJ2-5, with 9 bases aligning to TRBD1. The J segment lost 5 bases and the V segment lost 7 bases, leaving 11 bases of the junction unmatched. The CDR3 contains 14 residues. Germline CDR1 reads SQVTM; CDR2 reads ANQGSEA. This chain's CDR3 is CSAEGQGVLETQYF. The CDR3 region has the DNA TGCAGCGCAGAGGGACAGGGAGTGTTGGAGACCCAGTACTTC. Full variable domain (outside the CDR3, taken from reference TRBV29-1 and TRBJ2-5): SAVISQKPSRDICQRGTSLTIQCQVDSQVTMMFWYRQQPGQSLTLIATANQGSEATYESGFVIDKFPISRPNLTFSTLTVSNMSPEDSSIYLCSAEGQGVLETQYFGPGTRLLVL.